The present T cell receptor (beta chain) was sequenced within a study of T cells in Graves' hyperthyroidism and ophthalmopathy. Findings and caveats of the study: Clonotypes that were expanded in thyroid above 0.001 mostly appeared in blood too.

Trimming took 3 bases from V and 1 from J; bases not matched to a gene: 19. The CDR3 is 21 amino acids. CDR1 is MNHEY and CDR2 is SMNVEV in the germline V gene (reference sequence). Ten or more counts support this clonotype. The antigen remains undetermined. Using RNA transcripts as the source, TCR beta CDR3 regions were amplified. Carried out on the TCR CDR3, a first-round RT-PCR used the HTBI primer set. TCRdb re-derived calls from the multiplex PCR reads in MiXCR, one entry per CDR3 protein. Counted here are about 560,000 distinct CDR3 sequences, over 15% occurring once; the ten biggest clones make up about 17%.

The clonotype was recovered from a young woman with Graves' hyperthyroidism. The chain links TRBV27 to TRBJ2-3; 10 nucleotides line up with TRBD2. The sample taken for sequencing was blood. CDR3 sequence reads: CASSFYLDSSSGSLGTDTQYF. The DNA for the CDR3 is TGTGCCAGCAGTTTCTACCTCGACAGCTCTAGCGGGAGCCTGGGCACAGATACGCAGTATTTT.